This T cell receptor beta chain was sequenced for a study of T cells in Graves' hyperthyroidism and ophthalmopathy. The study, taken as a whole, reports: Ophthalmopathy onset followed model prediction by a median approximately 7 months.

This CDR3 comprises 15 residues. The ends were cut back, 5 bases at V and 4 bases at J, with 17 bases in the middle. From germline, CDR1 is MDHEN and CDR2 SYDVKM. Amplification targeted TCR beta CDR3 regions from RNA transcripts. The TCR CDR3 was amplified in a first-round RT-PCR using the HTBI primer set. A single record per CDR3 protein comes from TCRdb applying MiXCR to the multiplex PCR reads. The table records around 56,000 distinct CDR3 sequences, 49% of them present only once. This clonotype was detected many times. Its antigen remains unidentified. V and J are TRBV28 and TRBJ1-1; possible D gene TRBD1, 5 bases. Sequencing was done on a sample of blood. The TCR comes from a woman aged 25 to 39 with Graves' ophthalmopathy. The CDR3 DNA reads as TGTGCCAGCAGTCCCCGGGGAAGGGGCGGCACTGAAGCTTTCTTT. Amino acid sequence: CASSPRGRGGTEAFF.